This T cell receptor beta chain was sequenced for a study of blood T cells in healthy people across ages. This clonotype was recorded a few times. Its specificity is unknown. Sample-barcoded 5' priming and a J-beta primer mix drove a second PCR of about 6 to 12 cycles. A 12-random-nucleotide template-switch adaptor tagged each cDNA molecule. TCRdb itself ran the 5' RACE reads through MiXCR, one entry per CDR3 protein. The table records around 710,000 distinct CDR3 sequences, about 42% of them present only once. Study-level results: Strong correlation was found linking TCR beta diversity to naive T cell percentage.

Input material: blood. The source of this sequence is a woman aged 55-75 years in good health.

The chain's CDR3 is CASSNAGSSGANVLTF. The CDR3, as DNA: TGTGCCAGCAGTAACGCGGGGAGCTCTGGGGCCAACGTCCTGACTTTC. This chain links TRBV6-5 with TRBJ2-6, with D maybe TRBD2 (6 bases). CDR3 length: 16 residues. Germline CDR1 MNHEY, CDR2 SVGAGI. V lost 5 bases, J lost 0 bases, and 11 bases lay in between.